The 8 T cell receptor beta chains reported below all come from one sample, sequenced in a study of blood T cell repertoires in COVID-19. Profiled with immunoSEQ multiplex PCR; TCRdb holds only in-frame clones, not every one. This table holds around 250,000 clones, about 84% found once. Sequenced material: peripheral blood. These receptors were obtained from a woman older than 75 with COVID-19, enrolled during active disease.

The chain couples TRBV6-5 to TRBJ2-3, with TRBD1 as a possible D gene (6 bases). V was clipped by 6 bases and J by 4 bases, with 14 bases between them. The CDR3 sequence is 14 residues long. Germline CDR1 and CDR2: MNHEY and SVGAGI. CDR3 in DNA: TGTGCCAGCAGGCTAGGCTCAGGGGCAGATACGCAGTATTTT. It codes for CASRLGSGADTQYF.

The chain carries TRBV5-1 and TRBJ1-4; D unclear. The CDR3 sequence is 14 residues long. Germline V gene lookup returns CDR1 SGHRS and CDR2 YFSETQ. Trimming removed 0 bases at V and 3 bases at J, with 6 bases between. The CDR3 DNA sequence: TGCGCCAGCAGCTTGGCCAATTCTAATGAAAAACTGTTTTTT. Its protein product is CASSLANSNEKLFF.

This chain links TRBV6-5 with TRBJ2-5; tentative D call: TRBD2 (6 bases). Germline values: CDR1 MNHEY, CDR2 SVGAGI. The CDR3 runs 14 residues. Trimming left V 2 bases short and J 5 bases short, with 12 bases between. The DNA for the CDR3 is TGTGCCAGCAGTTACGAAACTAGCTGGGAGACCCAGTACTTC. It yields the protein CASSYETSWETQYF.

The J gene is TRBJ2-7, the V gene TRBV27; D is perhaps TRBD2 (6 bases). This CDR3 is built from 13 residues. Per the germline V gene, CDR1 is MNHEY and CDR2 is SMNVEV (reference sequence). V was clipped by 5 bases and J by 2 bases, with 10 bases between them. The CDR3: CASSIGLPYEQYF. CDR3 DNA: TGTGCCAGCAGTATCGGACTACCCTACGAGCAGTACTTC.

The rearrangement links TRBV3-1 (or the pseudogene TRBV3-2) to TRBJ2-7, with D tentatively TRBD1 (5 bases). This CDR3 contains 15 residues. Looked up from germline, CDR1 is LGHDT and CDR2 is YNNKEL (reference sequence). V lost 1 base, J lost 2 bases, and 12 bases lay in between. The CDR3, as DNA: TGTGCCAGCAGCCAAGGTCAGGGCGCAGCCTACGAGCAGTACTTC. Its protein is CASSQGQGAAYEQYF.

V is TRBV11-2 and J is TRBJ2-7; TRBD2 agrees at 9 bases. CDR1 and CDR2 from the germline V gene are SGHAT and FQNNGV. The junction had 10 bases not matched to a gene; V was cut back by 5 bases and J by 8 bases. The CDR3 has 14 amino acids. CDR3 DNA: TGTGCCAGCAGCCAAGCGGGGGGTCCCGTCAAGCAGTACTTC. Protein sequence: CASSQAGGPVKQYF.

This chain links TRBV12-5 with TRBJ1-4; 8 nucleotides line up with TRBD1. Germline V CDR1 and CDR2: LGHNT, FRNRAP. J gave up 8 bases and V 6 bases, and 17 bases lay outside the gene matches. CDR3 size: 17 residues. The DNA for the CDR3 is TGTGCTAGTGGGGCCACATTGGGGACAGGCCTTGCGGAAAAACTGTTTTTT. Translated, it gives CASGATLGTGLAEKLFF.

This sequence joins TRBV2 and TRBJ2-3, with 10 bases matching TRBD1. The V segment lost 5 bases and the J segment 4 bases; nucleotides outside the gene matches: 6. Germline V CDR1 and CDR2: SNHLY, FYNNEI. The CDR3 totals 15 residues. CDR3 region: CASSSGQGRADTQYF. The CDR3 DNA follows: TGTGCCAGCAGTTCGGGACAGGGGAGGGCAGATACGCAGTATTTT.